This T cell receptor (beta chain) was captured in a study of T cell responses to AZD1222 COVID-19 vaccine listed by TCRdb under 2021. The study in broad terms: A total of under 250 trial participants underwent TCR sequencing, of whom about 210 had received two doses of AZD1222 and about 25 had received two doses of the MenACWY control vaccine. Enrollment into the trials was organized by age into subgroups of 18-55, 56-69 and 70-plus years, and those subgroups contained roughly 140, 27 and 60 TCR-sequenced participants, respectively. Overall study outcomes, separate from this receptor: Nearly half of unique spike-specific TCRs reportedly recognized epitopes outside regions mutated in the B.1.351 and B.1.1.7 variants. The whole spike protein was spanned by vaccine-associated CD4 TCRs, and dominant responses were seen in regions 160-218 and 743-854. Participants were mostly white British, with more females than males. The authors suggested clonal diversity may have been underestimated. Only six AZD1222 recipients were SARS-CoV-2 seropositive at baseline, limiting conclusions about previously exposed vaccinees. After two AZD1222 doses, spike-specific TCR breadth and depth were significantly higher than at day 0 and than in MenACWY recipients. Because no samples from the day 14 peak response were available, repertoires could be characterized only after the peak T cell response. In the small 56-69-year group, the increase in depth fell short of significance, most likely because of low power.

A note on this clone: Its binding antigen is unknown. Base qualities are not at hand, and no much larger clone is one base apart.

For this chain, trimming is 5 bases at the V end and 4 bases at the J end, and the number of junction bases without a gene match is 6. CDR1 and CDR2, looked up from the germline V gene (reference sequence), are LGHDT and YNNKEL. The CDR3 holds 14 amino acids from the cysteine to the phenylalanine. Left in the record is the CDR3 DNA by itself, 42 bases read in frame from the first base. The CDR3 regions of human TCRbeta chains were analyzed by immunosequencing. The authors processed their data as follows. Repertoire TCRs were checked for matches against a reference library of SARS-CoV-2-specific TCRs that had been generated using the MIRA antigen-specificity platform. Breadth was defined as the fraction of unique TCRs that were SARS-CoV-2-associated, and depth was defined as the fraction of total T cells that were SARS-CoV-2-associated. Using the MIRA data, each spike-specific TCR was mapped to the spike region that the TCR reacts to and placed in a CD4 or CD8 class. Log10-transformed breadth and depth values were compared by one-way ANOVA with Sidak's multiple comparisons tests. This immuneACCESS table, as held by TCRdb, lists in-frame sequences with V and J called but not all clones. Of the missing ones, under half trace to an unresolved V gene in checked studies; the others have no known cause. V and J calls and clone size are as listed in that table; D and trimming were resolved from the DNA. In all, the sample holds some 170,000 clones, and approximately 91% of those were seen once. 1.5% to 2% of the sample belongs to the ten largest clones.

Read against the paper, the sample's time point label means: about 28 days (+/-7) after the second vaccine dose. AZD1222 recipients given second doses at about 4 weeks or at about 12 weeks were pooled, since spike-specific TCR depth and breadth were not found to differ between the two schedules. Vaccinee samples came from UK trials COV001 and COV002, including a single-blind randomized controlled phase 2/3 trial of AZD1222 (ChAdOx1 nCoV-19) in healthy adults. Trial participant PBMC samples were collected at day 0 and day 28 after the second dose for TCRbeta chain sequencing. This sequence was found in an adult who received the AZD1222 COVID-19 vaccine. The receptor chain draws on TRBV3-1 (or the pseudogene TRBV3-2) and TRBJ1-2, and 8 junction bases match TRBD1. The sequences come from peripheral blood, collected 28 days after the second AZD1222 dose. The nucleotides are TGTGCCAGCAGCAATTTTGACAGGGGCTATGGCTACACCTTC. Its translation is CASSNFDRGYGYTF.